This TCR beta chain appears in the sequencing data of a study of shared clonotypes between healthy human individuals. Study in general: Aged between 18 and 49, the donors were a couple of women and three men. Study-level findings and limits: Though the depth was large, rarefaction showed that sorted-subset sequencing was incomplete.

The data were produced by immunoSEQ multiplex PCR, yet TCRdb's version contains in-frame clones alone and is incomplete. The table has 2 million to 2.5 million clones, around 90% seen once. Between the trimmed V and J ends, which lost 4 bases and 6 bases, there was a span of 19 bases. The length of the CDR3 is 15 residues. The germline V gene has CDR1 LNHDA and CDR2 SQIVND (reference sequence). On this clone: Its antigen is unknown.

Donors were healthy HIV-negative adults without recently reported acute infections or vaccinations. The clonotype originates from a man aged 18 to 29 in good health. Some clones in this sample may be carry-over from other donors' samples. The gene calls are TRBV19 and TRBJ2-7, with D maybe TRBD2 (5 bases). Sequenced input: naive CD4+ T cells from PBMCs. Subset denoted: CD45RA+ positively selected. CDR3 bases: TGTGCCAGTAGTAAGCGTCTAGCTGTTTATCCCGAGCAGTACTTC. Its translation is CASSKRLAVYPEQYF.